The 26 T cell receptor beta chains reported below all come from one sample, sequenced in a study of lymphopenia after photon versus proton radiotherapy. The protocol was immunoSEQ multiplex PCR, while the TCRdb copy is restricted to in-frame clones and leaves out a portion. The sample consists of more than 70,000 clones, 80% to 90% of them appearing once. Sequenced here: peripheral blood, sampled from a patient treated with proton-based radiotherapy. These receptors were collected from a man between 60 and 70 years old with pancreatic cancer.

This chain joins TRBV4-3 and TRBJ2-1; no firm D call. Germline V gene data show CDR1 as LGHNA and CDR2 as YSLEER. CDR3 size: 13 residues. The V end lost 0 bases, the J end lost 6 bases, and 6 bases lay between the germline ends. CDR3 residues: CASSQETANEQFF. The CDR3 DNA follows: TGCGCCAGCAGCCAAGAAACGGCCAATGAGCAGTTCTTC.

V is TRBV7-6 and J is TRBJ2-5; D could derive from TRBD1 or TRBD2 (6 bases each). CDR1 is SGHVS and CDR2 is FNYEAQ in the germline V gene. The CDR3 contains 13 residues. The V gene lost 5 bases and the J gene lost 5 bases, with 12 bases spanning the gap. The DNA for the CDR3 is TGTGCCAGCAGCCCGACTAGGGGGGAGACCCAGTACTTC. This sequence encodes CASSPTRGETQYF.

The V gene is TRBV5-1, the J gene TRBJ2-7; 7 positions agree with TRBD2. Germline loops: CDR1 SGHRS, CDR2 YFSETQ. This CDR3 has 13 residues. J gave up 7 bases and V 7 bases, and 11 bases lay outside the gene matches. Written as DNA, the CDR3 is TGCGCCAGCTCAAGGGAGGGGTTTGAAGAGCAGTACTTC. It is translated as CASSREGFEEQYF. Supplemented by reference TRBV5-1 and TRBJ2-7, the full variable domain reads KAGVTQTPRYLIKTRGQQVTLSCSPISGHRSVSWYQQTPGQGLQFLFEYFSETQRNKGNFPGRFSGRQFSNSRSEMNVSTLELGDSALYLCASSREGFEEQYFGPGTRLTVT.

The rearrangement links TRBV28 to TRBJ2-7; D gene ambiguous. V gave up 4 bases and J gave up 0 bases, with 10 bases separating them. The germline V gene has CDR1 MDHEN and CDR2 SYDVKM. The CDR3 consists of 14 residues. The CDR3 here is CASSSLLTSYEQYF. In DNA, the CDR3 is TGTGCCAGCAGTTCCCTCCTGACCTCCTACGAGCAGTACTTC.

The genes are TRBV7-9 and TRBJ2-5; D not certain. This CDR3 region has 11 residues. The germline gives CDR1 SEHNR, CDR2 FQNEAQ (reference sequence). Trimming removed 4 bases at V and 2 bases at J, with 2 bases between. The CDR3 loop reads CASSSQETQYF. CDR3 DNA sequence: TGTGCCAGCAGCTCTCAAGAGACCCAGTACTTC.

This chain links TRBV10-3 with TRBJ2-7, with 9 bases fitting TRBD1. After removal of 2 bases from V and 4 bases from J, the junction contained 6 bases not matched to a gene. The CDR3 contains 15 residues. Germline V lookup: CDR1 ENHRY, CDR2 SYGVKD. Here the CDR3 DNA reads TGTGCCATCAGTGAGGGGGTGGGACAGGGATACGAGCAGTACTTC. It encodes CAISEGVGQGYEQYF.

The chain employs TRBV30 and TRBJ2-7, with TRBD2 matching 13 bases. The V segment lost 2 bases and the J segment 6 bases; nucleotides outside the gene matches: 10. Germline values: CDR1 GTSNPN, CDR2 SVGIG (reference sequence). CDR3 length equals 16 residues. The CDR3 region is CAWSNRWTSGRIEQYF. CDR3 DNA sequence: TGTGCCTGGAGTAATCGGTGGACTAGCGGGAGAATCGAGCAGTACTTC.

The V and J genes are TRBV5-1 and TRBJ2-3; no firm D call. The ends were cut back, 1 base at V and 2 bases at J, with 11 bases in the middle. Germline values: CDR1 SGHRS, CDR2 YFSETQ. The CDR3 totals 15 residues. The CDR3 DNA reads TGCGCCAGCAGCTTGTACAGCAGCAACACAGATACGCAGTATTTT. The encoded protein is CASSLYSSNTDTQYF.

This chain links TRBV4-3 with TRBJ1-2; 8 nucleotides align to TRBD1. Per germline, CDR1 LGHNA and CDR2 YSLEER. The V gene end was trimmed by 4 bases and the J gene end by 2 bases; junction bases not matched to a gene: 6. The length of the CDR3 is 15 residues. CDR3 DNA: TGCGCCAGCAGCCCAGGGACAGGACAAAACTATGGCTACACCTTC. Its protein product is CASSPGTGQNYGYTF.

This clone has just one count. V and J are TRBV11-2 and TRBJ2-3; D is unresolved. Germline CDR1 is SGHAT and CDR2 is FQNNGV. The CDR3 is 15 residues long. V was trimmed by 5 bases and J by 0 bases, leaving 12 bases between them. The CDR3 loop is CASSPQTRSTDTQYF. Here the CDR3 DNA reads TGTGCCAGCAGCCCCCAAACCCGTAGCACAGATACGCAGTATTTT.

J is TRBJ1-2 and V is TRBV5-1; D remains ambiguous. The germline V gene encodes CDR1 SGHRS and CDR2 YFSETQ. Trimming removed 0 bases from V and 6 bases from J, with 12 bases in between. This CDR3 has 14 residues. The CDR3: CASSLDPGRNGYTF. CDR3 DNA sequence: TGCGCCAGCAGCTTGGATCCTGGGAGGAATGGCTACACCTTC.

This clone was detected many times. The genes are TRBV28 and TRBJ1-2; D call uncertain. V was shortened by 4 bases and J by 2 bases, with 8 bases between the two germline ends. CDR3 length: 13 amino acids. Germline V CDR1 and CDR2: MDHEN, SYDVKM. CDR3 sequence: CASSSPQNYGYTF. In nucleotides, the CDR3 is TGTGCCAGCAGTTCCCCACAGAACTATGGCTACACCTTC.

In regard to this clone: A read error may produce the germline difference seen at one junction end. This rearrangement joins TRBV11-2 to TRBJ2-5, with D uncertain. The CDR3 is made up of 14 amino acids. CDR1 SGHAT and CDR2 FQNNGV come from the germline V gene. The CDR3 region has the DNA TGTGCCAGCAGTTTAGGGTTTCCCCGAGAGACCCAGTACTTC. As protein: CASSLGFPRETQYF.

The chain employs TRBV7-2 and TRBJ1-2; D uncertain. V was shortened by 1 base and J by 6 bases, with 9 bases between the two germline ends. This CDR3 is built from 13 residues. Germline CDR1 SGHTA, CDR2 FQGNSA. DNA for the CDR3: TGTGCCAGCAGCTTAGTAGGGTTTAATGGCTACACCTTC. Translating it yields CASSLVGFNGYTF.

V usage is TRBV7-2 and J usage is TRBJ1-1; the D gene is possibly TRBD1 (5 bases). This CDR3 region has 18 residues. Deletions cut 4 bases from V and 4 bases from J, with 25 bases between. The germline V gene has CDR1 SGHTA and CDR2 FQGNSA. The CDR3 DNA reads as TGTGCCAGCAGCTCCATACTGGGGGGAAAGACAACGCGCACTGAAGCTTTCTTT. Translation gives CASSSILGGKTTRTEAFF.

This clone was counted a single time. This chain joins TRBV6-4 and TRBJ2-3, with D perhaps TRBD1 (5 bases). Germline CDR1 MRHNA, CDR2 SNTAGT. The CDR3 loop spans 14 amino acids. Between the trimmed V and J ends, which lost 6 bases and 0 bases, there was a span of 10 bases. In DNA form, the CDR3 reads TGTGCCAGCAGCGACAGTTTCAGCACAGATACGCAGTATTTT. Amino acids: CASSDSFSTDTQYF.

The CDR3 DNA reads TGTGCCAGTAGTATCGTCAGTGTTAGCAATCAGCCCCAGCATTTT. This translates into CASSIVSVSNQPQHF. The rearrangement joins TRBV19 to TRBJ1-5; D is ambiguous. This CDR3 has 15 amino acids. Trimming stripped 3 bases from V and 0 bases from J, with 9 bases between. Germline loops: CDR1 LNHDA, CDR2 SQIVND (reference sequence).

This clone was observed a few times. The chain recombines TRBV9 with TRBJ2-1; D not certain. Per germline, CDR1 SGDLS and CDR2 YYNGEE. Trimming removed 6 bases from V and 8 bases from J, with 24 bases in between. CDR3 length: 16 amino acids. The CDR3 here is CASTCRTSPPTDEQFF. CDR3 in DNA: TGTGCCAGCACTTGCCGGACGTCACCCCCTACCGATGAGCAGTTCTTC.

The chain uses TRBV18 and TRBJ2-7, with 7 bases lining up with TRBD2. The length of the CDR3 is 16 residues. V gave up 2 bases and J gave up 4 bases; unmatched junction bases: 11. CDR1 is KGHSH and CDR2 is LQKENI in the germline V gene. The CDR3 DNA follows: TGTGCCAGCTCACCAATCGGGGGGTACCCAAATTACGAGCAGTACTTC. It translates to CASSPIGGYPNYEQYF.

The chain links TRBV28 to TRBJ2-6, with D uncertain. V was pared by 3 bases and J by 1 base, with 10 bases between. This CDR3 contains 16 residues. Germline CDR1 MDHEN, CDR2 SYDVKM. This CDR3 is CASSFPLGSGANVLTF. The CDR3 DNA follows: TGTGCCAGCAGTTTCCCTTTAGGATCTGGGGCCAACGTCCTGACTTTC.

The CDR3 sequence: CASSSIAGGHGTQYF. The CDR3 bases are TGTGCCAGCAGCTCGATAGCGGGAGGGCACGGGACCCAGTACTTC. The chain joins TRBV11-2 to TRBJ2-5; 11 positions agree with TRBD2. The V segment lost 4 bases and the J segment 7 bases; nucleotides outside the gene matches: 8. Germline V gene sequence: CDR1 SGHAT, CDR2 FQNNGV. The CDR3 extends over 15 amino acids.

J is TRBJ2-7 and V is TRBV5-6, with D hard to call. CDR3 length: 14 residues. V lost 4 bases and J lost 0, with 11 bases in between. The germline V gene encodes CDR1 SGHDT and CDR2 YYEEEE. CDR3 in amino acids: CASSLTTYSYEQYF. The CDR3 nucleotides are TGTGCCAGCAGCCTGACGACGTACTCCTACGAGCAGTACTTC.

This clone occurred a few times. The chain uses TRBV19 and TRBJ1-5; TRBD1 matches 7 bases. V dropped 5 bases and J dropped 2; count of bases not matched to a gene: 0. Germline CDR1 LNHDA, CDR2 SQIVND (reference sequence). There are 13 residues in the CDR3. CDR3 coding DNA: TGTGCCAGTAGTGGGACAGGCAATCAGCCCCAGCATTTT. Translating it yields CASSGTGNQPQHF.

The CDR3 loop is CASSLDRETEAFF. As DNA, the CDR3 is TGTGCCAGCAGCTTGGACAGGGAAACTGAAGCTTTCTTT. The rearrangement joins TRBV5-6 to TRBJ1-1; TRBD1 is a possible D gene (6 bases). This CDR3 is built from 13 residues. Trimming took 0 bases from V and 5 from J, leaving 8 bases between them. Per germline, CDR1 SGHDT and CDR2 YYEEEE.

This clone was observed once. CDR3 in amino acids: CASSERTGDEQYF. The CDR3 nucleotides read TGTGCCAGCAGCGAAAGAACAGGGGACGAGCAGTACTTC. V gene TRBV9 combines with J gene TRBJ2-7; 7 bases map to TRBD1. There are 13 residues in the CDR3. CDR1 and CDR2 from the germline V gene are SGDLS and YYNGEE. Germline trimming cut 3 bases from V and 5 bases from J; bases unmatched to any gene: 5.

The chain combines TRBV30 with TRBJ2-6; the match to TRBD2 covers 7 bases. The V segment lost 2 bases and the J segment 0 bases; nucleotides outside the gene matches: 7. The CDR3 is 17 amino acids. Germline V gives CDR1 GTSNPN, CDR2 SVGIG (reference sequence). The CDR3 protein is CAWSPFAGVSGANVLTF. For the CDR3, the DNA is TGTGCCTGGAGTCCCTTCGCGGGGGTCTCTGGGGCCAACGTCCTGACTTTC. The variable domain in full, with the rest retrieved from reference TRBV30 and TRBJ2-6, is SQTIHQWPATLVQPVGSPLSLECTVEGTSNPNLYWYRQAAGRGLQLLFYSVGIGQISSEVPQNLSASRPQDRQFILSSKKLLLSDSGFYLCAWSPFAGVSGANVLTFGAGSRLTVL.